This T cell receptor (beta chain) was found in a study of blood T cell repertoires in COVID-19. The CDR3 runs to 19 residues. The junction had 22 bases not matched to a gene; V was cut back by 5 bases and J by 3 bases. Germline assignment: CDR1 SGHTA and CDR2 FQGNSA. Produced via immunoSEQ multiplex PCR; TCRdb's table is partial and in-frame only. The repertoire holds 290,000 or so clones, with around 91% as singletons. Sequenced: PBMCs or T cells enriched from blood (not recorded which). This sequence joins TRBV7-2 and TRBJ2-7; 7 nucleotides match TRBD2. The receptor comes from a woman aged 18-29 years with acute COVID-19. CDR3 DNA sequence: TGTGCCAGCAGCCATTATATATTTGGGGAGGGCAGGGAGTACTACGAGCAGTACTTC. Translated: CASSHYIFGEGREYYEQYF.